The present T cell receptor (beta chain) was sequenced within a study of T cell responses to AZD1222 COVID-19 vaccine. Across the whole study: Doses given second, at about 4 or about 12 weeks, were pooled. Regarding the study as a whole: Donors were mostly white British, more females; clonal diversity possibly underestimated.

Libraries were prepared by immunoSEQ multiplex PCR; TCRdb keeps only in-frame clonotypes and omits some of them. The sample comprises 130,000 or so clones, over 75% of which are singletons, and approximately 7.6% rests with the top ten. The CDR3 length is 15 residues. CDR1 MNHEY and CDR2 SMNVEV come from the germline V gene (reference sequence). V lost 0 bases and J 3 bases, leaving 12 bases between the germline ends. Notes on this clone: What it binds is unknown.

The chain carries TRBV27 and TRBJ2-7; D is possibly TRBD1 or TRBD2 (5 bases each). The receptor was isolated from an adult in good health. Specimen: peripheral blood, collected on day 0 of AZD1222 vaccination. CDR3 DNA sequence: TGTGCCAGCAGTTTATCGGGGGAAACTAACTACGAGCAGTACTTC. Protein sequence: CASSLSGETNYEQYF.